Below are 25 T cell receptor beta chains sequenced from a single sample in a study of T cell responses to AZD1222 COVID-19 vaccine (dated by TCRdb to the early 2020s). Library generation was performed with the immunoSEQ multiplex PCR assay. This is the immuneACCESS table as TCRdb keeps it, with only in-frame sequences that have V and J called. A part of the clones is gone; compared with another copy, unresolved V genes explain less than half, and the rest is unexplained. Here the sample has roughly 140,000 clones; 90% occur a single time. 1.5% to 2% of the sample rests with the top ten. Sample time point, as interpreted from the label and publication: about 28 days (+/-7) after the second vaccine dose. Source: peripheral blood, taken 28 days after the second AZD1222 dose. These receptors all stem from an adult who received the AZD1222 COVID-19 vaccine.

The chain joins TRBV11-3 to TRBJ1-1; D call uncertain. The CDR3 spans 14 residues. V lost 5 bases to trimming and J lost 7 bases, with 17 bases between them. Germline V gene sequence: CDR1 SGHNT, CDR2 YENEEA. The CDR3 DNA reads as TGTGCCAGCAGCCCGAGCATGGGTCAAGGTGAAGCTTTCTTT. This translates into CASSPSMGQGEAFF.

This chain links TRBV3-1 (or the pseudogene TRBV3-2) with TRBJ2-5, with 16 nucleotides matching TRBD2. CDR3 length equals 17 residues. Unmatched junction bases numbered 12, after V lost 9 bases and J lost 5 bases. CDR1 LGHDT and CDR2 YNNKEL come from the germline V gene (reference sequence). CDR3 coding DNA: TGTGCCAGTGCCGGGACTAGCGGGAGGGGGAGCAGGGAGACCCAGTACTTC. Translated: CASAGTSGRGSRETQYF.

This clone has only a few counts. V gene TRBV5-1 combines with J gene TRBJ2-7, with a weak D call TRBD1 (6 bases). V lost 3 bases and J lost 3, with 13 bases in between. The CDR3 runs to 14 residues. Per germline, CDR1 SGHRS and CDR2 YFSETQ. CDR3 in amino acids: CASSYLSTGYEQYF. CDR3 nucleotides: TGCGCCAGCAGCTACCTTTCGACAGGCTACGAGCAGTACTTC.

V is TRBV29-1 and J is TRBJ1-2; D uncertain. Germline V gene sequence: CDR1 SQVTM, CDR2 ANQGSEA. V lost 4 bases and J 2 bases, leaving 5 bases between the germline ends. CDR3 length: 11 amino acids. CDR3 DNA sequence: TGCAGCGTTGTGGACAACTATGGCTACACCTTC. As protein: CSVVDNYGYTF.

The gene calls are TRBV5-1 and TRBJ2-3; 9 bases are a match to TRBD1. The length of the CDR3 is 16 residues. In germline, CDR1 is SGHRS, CDR2 YFSETQ. Losses at the gene ends were 2 bases for V and 1 base for J; bases not matched to a gene: 5. The CDR3 region has the DNA TGCGCCAGCAGCTTATACAGGGGGCTTGGCACAGATACGCAGTATTTT. Translating gives CASSLYRGLGTDTQYF.

The chain recombines TRBV5-4 with TRBJ2-3, with D perhaps TRBD2 (6 bases). Trimming shortened V by 4 bases and J by 1 base, and 10 bases separated the two germline ends. Germline values: CDR1 SGHNT, CDR2 YYREEE (reference sequence). The CDR3 totals 14 residues. The CDR3 is CASSAGLRTDTQYF. CDR3 DNA: TGTGCCAGCAGCGCGGGACTTCGCACAGATACGCAGTATTTT. The full variable domain, rest sourced from reference TRBV5-4 and TRBJ2-3, is ETGVTQSPTHLIKTRGQQVTLRCSSQSGHNTVSWYQQALGQGPQFIFQYYREEENGRGNFPPRFSGLQFPNYSSELNVNALELDDSALYLCASSAGLRTDTQYFGPGTRLTVL.

The rearrangement joins TRBV6-2 or TRBV6-3 to TRBJ1-4; D perhaps matches TRBD1 (5 bases). CDR3 length: 12 amino acids. Germline assignment: CDR1 MNHEY and CDR2 SVGEGT. Deletions cut 2 bases from V and 8 bases from J, with 6 bases between. The CDR3 nucleotides are TGTGCCAGCAGTTACGGGGGGGAAAAACTGTTTTTT. Translation gives CASSYGGEKLFF.

The chain is built from TRBV5-6 and TRBJ2-1; no definite D call. Deletions cut 2 bases from V and 10 bases from J, with 7 bases between. The length of the CDR3 is 11 residues. Germline assignment: CDR1 SGHDT and CDR2 YYEEEE. DNA for the CDR3: TGTGCCAGCAGCTTCGCCGGAGAGCAGTTCTTC. Translation: CASSFAGEQFF.

In this sample, this clone turned up once. This sequence joins TRBV6-5 and TRBJ2-6; D is uncertain. Germline CDR1 is MNHEY and CDR2 is SVGAGI. Trimming removed 6 bases at V and 0 bases at J, with 9 bases between. This CDR3 is 15 amino acids long. The CDR3 is CASSTTASGANVLTF. CDR3 DNA sequence: TGTGCCAGCAGCACCACAGCCTCTGGGGCCAACGTCCTGACTTTC.

The V call is TRBV24-1, the J call TRBJ2-1, with D possibly TRBD2 on 6 matching bases. CDR1 KGHDR and CDR2 SFDVKD come from the germline V gene. V was pared by 4 bases and J by 8 bases, with 14 bases between. The CDR3 contains 14 residues. CDR3 amino acids: CATSEIGTSDEQFF. Written as DNA, the CDR3 is TGTGCCACCAGTGAAATAGGGACTTCGGATGAGCAGTTCTTC.

The chain employs TRBV29-1 and TRBJ1-1; D is unclear. CDR1 SQVTM and CDR2 ANQGSEA come from the germline V gene. Trimming pared 4 bases from V and 1 base from J, leaving 10 bases between. The CDR3 length is 13 residues. The CDR3 sequence: CSVGDGTNTEAFF. Written as DNA, the CDR3 is TGCAGCGTTGGTGATGGAACGAACACTGAAGCTTTCTTT.

The rearrangement links TRBV11-2 to TRBJ2-1; TRBD2 matches at 7 bases. The CDR3 runs to 17 residues. The trim removed 3 bases at V and 1 base at J, leaving 9 bases unmatched. CDR1 and CDR2 from the germline V gene are SGHAT and FQNNGV. This CDR3 is CASSLRGSGQSYNEQFF. The CDR3 DNA reads TGTGCCAGCAGCTTGAGGGGTAGCGGGCAATCCTACAATGAGCAGTTCTTC.

The chain has TRBV7-2 and TRBJ2-7, with D hard to call. The CDR3 totals 11 residues. The V end was cut by 0 bases, the J end by 5 bases, with 2 bases between. Germline V CDR1 and CDR2: SGHTA, FQGNSA. The CDR3 DNA follows: TGTGCCAGCAGCTTAGCAAACGAGCAGTACTTC. This translates into CASSLANEQYF.

The rearrangement links TRBV28 to TRBJ1-6; no firm D call. The CDR3 has 12 residues. Germline CDR1 is MDHEN and CDR2 is SYDVKM. The germline V and J ends were trimmed by 6 bases and 9 bases, with 9 bases remaining between them. The chain's CDR3 is CASRVRASPLHF. CDR3 nucleotide sequence: TGTGCCAGCAGGGTTAGGGCTTCACCCCTCCACTTT.

The chain has TRBV6-6 and TRBJ2-7; D call uncertain. Germline values: CDR1 MNHNY, CDR2 SVGAGI (reference sequence). V lost 0 bases and J lost 5, with 11 bases in between. The CDR3 runs to 14 residues. CDR3 DNA sequence: TGTGCCAGCAGTTACTCTTCCAGCCCGGACGAGCAGTACTTC. It encodes CASSYSSSPDEQYF.

J is TRBJ2-7 and V is TRBV6-2 or TRBV6-3; possible D gene TRBD2, 6 bases. This CDR3 has 15 amino acids. Trimming removed 4 bases from V and 4 bases from J, with 17 bases in between. Germline V CDR1 and CDR2: MNHEY, SVGEGT. The CDR3 DNA is TGTGCCAGCAGTTCTCCGGGACTCCATTCTTACGAGCAGTACTTC. This codes for CASSSPGLHSYEQYF.

The chain uses TRBV6-1 and TRBJ1-6; no clear D. The CDR3 spans 14 residues. The V gene lost 1 base and the J gene lost 10 bases, with 11 bases spanning the gap. Germline values: CDR1 MNHNS, CDR2 SASEGT. Here the CDR3 reads CASSEGALRSPLHF. The CDR3 coding sequence is TGTGCCAGCAGTGAAGGGGCCCTCCGATCACCCCTCCACTTT.

The J gene is TRBJ2-3, the V gene TRBV27; TRBD2 might be the D (6 bases). Trimming pared 0 bases from V and 1 base from J, leaving 14 bases between. Germline-derived CDR1 and CDR2 are MNHEY and SMNVEV (reference sequence). The CDR3 extends over 17 amino acids. The CDR3 DNA reads as TGTGCCAGCAGTTTATCGTTCTCTAGCGCTGGCACAGATACGCAGTATTTT. Translated: CASSLSFSSAGTDTQYF.

V gene TRBV7-9 combines with J gene TRBJ1-4, with a tentative D call TRBD1 (6 bases). Per germline, CDR1 SEHNR and CDR2 FQNEAQ (reference sequence). Trimming took off 5 bases at V and 11 bases at J, with 18 bases between the two ends. This CDR3 has 14 amino acids. The CDR3 protein is CASSEGGSFNKLFF. The CDR3 DNA reads as TGTGCCAGCAGCGAAGGGGGTTCCTTTAATAAACTGTTTTTT.

V and J are TRBV6-5 and TRBJ1-1; possibly TRBD1 for D (6 bases). V lost 10 bases and J 2 bases, leaving 14 bases between the germline ends. This CDR3 contains 13 residues. Germline loops: CDR1 MNHEY, CDR2 SVGAGI. The DNA for the CDR3 is TGTGCCAACTCAAGGGGGGCCAACACTGAAGCTTTCTTT. It is translated as CANSRGANTEAFF.

The genes are TRBV11-2 and TRBJ2-1; D is unclear. Germline V gene sequence: CDR1 SGHAT, CDR2 FQNNGV. The CDR3 is 14 amino acids. Trimming pared 6 bases from V and 3 bases from J, leaving 12 bases between. CDR3 protein: CASRGGHGYNEQFF. The CDR3 DNA follows: TGTGCCAGCAGGGGCGGTCATGGCTACAATGAGCAGTTCTTC.

Concerning this clone: One junction end does not reproduce the germline sequence, and a read error may be involved. V is TRBV7-2 and J is TRBJ2-7, with 7 bases fitting TRBD2. The germline V gene encodes CDR1 SGHTA and CDR2 FQGNSA. The length of the CDR3 is 13 residues. CDR3 nucleotide sequence: TGTGCCAGCAGCCTAGCGGAAGCCTACGAGCAGTACTTC. Amino acids: CASSLAEAYEQYF.

The V call is TRBV5-1, the J call TRBJ2-7, with TRBD2 identical over 9 bases. The germline CDR1 and CDR2 sequences are SGHRS and YFSETQ. This CDR3 has 16 residues. The ends lost 0 bases at V and 1 base at J; junction bases unmatched: 5. The CDR3 nucleotides are TGCGCCAGCAGCTTGGTCCCTAGCGGGATATCCTACGAGCAGTACTTC. As protein: CASSLVPSGISYEQYF.

This clone was picked up one time. The rearrangement links TRBV28 to TRBJ2-1; D possibly corresponds to TRBD2 (6 bases). CDR3 size: 15 residues. Trimming took 5 bases from V and 0 from J, leaving 11 bases between them. The germline CDR1 and CDR2 sequences are MDHEN and SYDVKM. The CDR3 nucleotides are TGTGCCAGCAGTCAACCCGGGAGCTCCTACAATGAGCAGTTCTTC. This sequence encodes CASSQPGSSYNEQFF. The entire variable domain, with the rest obtained from reference TRBV28 and TRBJ2-1, is as follows: DVKVTQSSRYLVKRTGEKVFLECVQDMDHENMFWYRQDPGLGLRLIYFSYDVKMKEKGDIPEGYSVSREKKERFSLILESASTNQTSMYLCASSQPGSSYNEQFFGPGTRLTVL.

The V gene is TRBV7-3, the J gene TRBJ2-5; 11 nucleotides match TRBD2. With 5 bases clipped from V and 5 bases from J, the junction kept 4 bases outside the gene matches. This CDR3 is built from 14 residues. Germline CDR1 and CDR2: SGHTA and FQGTGA. CDR3 DNA: TGTGCCAGCAGCCTAGCGGGAGGCGGGGAGACCCAGTACTTC. This translates into CASSLAGGGETQYF.